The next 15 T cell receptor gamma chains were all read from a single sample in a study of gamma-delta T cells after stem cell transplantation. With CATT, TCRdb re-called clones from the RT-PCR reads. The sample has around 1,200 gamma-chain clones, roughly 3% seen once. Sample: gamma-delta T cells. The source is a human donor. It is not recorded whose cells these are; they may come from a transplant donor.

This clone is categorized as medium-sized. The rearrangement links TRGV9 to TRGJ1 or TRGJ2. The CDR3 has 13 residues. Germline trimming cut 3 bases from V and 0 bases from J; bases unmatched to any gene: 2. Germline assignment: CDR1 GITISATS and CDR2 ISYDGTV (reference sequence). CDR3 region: CALWEKNYYKKLF. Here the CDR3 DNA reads TGTGCCTTGTGGGAGAAGAATTATTATAAGAAACTCTTT.

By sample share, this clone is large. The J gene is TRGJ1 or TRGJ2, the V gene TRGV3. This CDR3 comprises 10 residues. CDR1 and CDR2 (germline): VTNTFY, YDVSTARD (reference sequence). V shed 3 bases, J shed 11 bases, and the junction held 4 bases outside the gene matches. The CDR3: CATWDEEKLF. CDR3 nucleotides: TGTGCCACCTGGGACGAGGAGAAACTCTTT.

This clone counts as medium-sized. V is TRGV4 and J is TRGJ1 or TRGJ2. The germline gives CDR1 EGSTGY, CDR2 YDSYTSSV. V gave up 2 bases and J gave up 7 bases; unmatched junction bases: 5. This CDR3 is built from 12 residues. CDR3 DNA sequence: TGTGCCACCTGGGATGAAAACTATAAGAAACTCTTT. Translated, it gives CATWDENYKKLF.

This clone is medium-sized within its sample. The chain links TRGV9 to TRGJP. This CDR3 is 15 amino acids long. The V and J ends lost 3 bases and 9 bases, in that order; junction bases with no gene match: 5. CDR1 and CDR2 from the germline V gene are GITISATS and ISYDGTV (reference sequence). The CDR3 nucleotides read TGTGCCTTGTGGGAGCAGGGGTTGGGCAAAAAAATCAAGGTATTT. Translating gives CALWEQGLGKKIKVF.

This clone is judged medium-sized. CDR3 nucleotide sequence: TGTGCCTTGTGGGCCCCCCAAGAGTTGGGCAAAAAAATCAAGGTATTT. It is translated as CALWAPQELGKKIKVF. The rearrangement joins TRGV9 to TRGJP. This CDR3 contains 16 residues. CDR1 and CDR2 (germline): GITISATS, ISYDGTV (reference sequence). V lost 5 bases and J lost 4; bases outside the gene matches: 5.

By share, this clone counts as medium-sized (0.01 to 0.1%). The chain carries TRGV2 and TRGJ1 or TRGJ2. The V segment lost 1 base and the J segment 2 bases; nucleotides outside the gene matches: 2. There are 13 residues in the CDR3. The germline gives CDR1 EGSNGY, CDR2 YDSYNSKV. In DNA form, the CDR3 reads TGTGCCACCTGGGACGGTTATTATTATAAGAAACTCTTT. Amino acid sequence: CATWDGYYYKKLF.

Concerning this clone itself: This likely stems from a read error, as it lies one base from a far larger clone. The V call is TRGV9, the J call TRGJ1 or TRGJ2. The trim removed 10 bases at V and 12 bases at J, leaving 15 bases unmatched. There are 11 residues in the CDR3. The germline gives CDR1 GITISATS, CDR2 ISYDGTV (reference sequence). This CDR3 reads CALPVRAGKLF. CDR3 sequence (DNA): TGTGCCTTACCCGTGCGGGCGGGGAAACTCTTT.

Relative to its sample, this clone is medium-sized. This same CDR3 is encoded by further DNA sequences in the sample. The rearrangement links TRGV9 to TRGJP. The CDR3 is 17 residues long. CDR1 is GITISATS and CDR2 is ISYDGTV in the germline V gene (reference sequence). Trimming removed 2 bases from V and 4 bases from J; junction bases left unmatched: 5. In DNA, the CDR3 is TGTGCCTTGTGGGAGGCCCCTCAAGAGTTGGGCAAAAAAATCAAGGTATTT. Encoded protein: CALWEAPQELGKKIKVF.

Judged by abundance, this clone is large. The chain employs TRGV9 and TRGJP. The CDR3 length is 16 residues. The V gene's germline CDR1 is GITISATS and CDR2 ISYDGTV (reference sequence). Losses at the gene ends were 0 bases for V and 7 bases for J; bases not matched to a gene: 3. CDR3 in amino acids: CALWEVNELGKKIKVF. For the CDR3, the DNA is TGTGCCTTGTGGGAGGTGAATGAGTTGGGCAAAAAAATCAAGGTATTT.

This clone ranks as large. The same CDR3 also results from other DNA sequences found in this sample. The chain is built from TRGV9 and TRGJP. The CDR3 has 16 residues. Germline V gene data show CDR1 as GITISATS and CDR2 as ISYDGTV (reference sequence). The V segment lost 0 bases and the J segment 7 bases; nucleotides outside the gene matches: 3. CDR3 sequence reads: CALWEVKELGKKIKVF. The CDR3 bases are TGTGCCTTGTGGGAGGTGAAGGAGTTGGGCAAAAAAATCAAGGTATTT.

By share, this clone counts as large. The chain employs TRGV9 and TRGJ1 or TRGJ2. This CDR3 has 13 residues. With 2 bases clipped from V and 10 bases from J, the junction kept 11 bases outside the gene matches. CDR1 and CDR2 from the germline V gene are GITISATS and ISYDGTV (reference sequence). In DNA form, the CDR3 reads TGTGCCTTGTGGGAGGCCTCCCCCGTGAAGAAACTCTTT. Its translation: CALWEASPVKKLF.

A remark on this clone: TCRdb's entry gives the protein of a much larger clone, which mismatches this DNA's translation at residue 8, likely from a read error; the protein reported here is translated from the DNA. The CDR3 DNA is TGTGCCTTGTGGGAGTTGGAAGGGTTGGGCAAAAAAATCAAGGTATTT. Translation: CALWELEGLGKKIKVF. J is TRGJP and V is TRGV9. The CDR3 spans 16 residues. V trimming: 3 bases; J trimming: 9 bases; junction bases outside the gene matches: 8. Germline CDR1 GITISATS, CDR2 ISYDGTV (reference sequence).

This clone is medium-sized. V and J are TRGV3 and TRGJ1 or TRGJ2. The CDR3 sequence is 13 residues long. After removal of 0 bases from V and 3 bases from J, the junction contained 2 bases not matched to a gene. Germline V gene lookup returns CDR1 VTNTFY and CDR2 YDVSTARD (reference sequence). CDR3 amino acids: CATWDRIYYKKLF. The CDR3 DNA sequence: TGTGCCACCTGGGACAGGATTTATTATAAGAAACTCTTT.

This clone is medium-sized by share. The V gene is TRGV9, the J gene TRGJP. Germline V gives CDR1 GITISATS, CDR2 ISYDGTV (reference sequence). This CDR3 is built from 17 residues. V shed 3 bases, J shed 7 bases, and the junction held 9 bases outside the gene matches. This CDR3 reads CALWEPTGELGKKIKVF. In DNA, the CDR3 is TGTGCCTTGTGGGAGCCCACTGGCGAGTTGGGCAAAAAAATCAAGGTATTT.

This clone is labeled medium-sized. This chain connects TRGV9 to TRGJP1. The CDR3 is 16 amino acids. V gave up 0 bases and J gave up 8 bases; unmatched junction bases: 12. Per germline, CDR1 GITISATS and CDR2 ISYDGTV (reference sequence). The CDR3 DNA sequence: TGTGCCTTGTGGGAGGTGCCTGGTCACTCAGGTTGGTTCAAGATATTT. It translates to CALWEVPGHSGWFKIF.